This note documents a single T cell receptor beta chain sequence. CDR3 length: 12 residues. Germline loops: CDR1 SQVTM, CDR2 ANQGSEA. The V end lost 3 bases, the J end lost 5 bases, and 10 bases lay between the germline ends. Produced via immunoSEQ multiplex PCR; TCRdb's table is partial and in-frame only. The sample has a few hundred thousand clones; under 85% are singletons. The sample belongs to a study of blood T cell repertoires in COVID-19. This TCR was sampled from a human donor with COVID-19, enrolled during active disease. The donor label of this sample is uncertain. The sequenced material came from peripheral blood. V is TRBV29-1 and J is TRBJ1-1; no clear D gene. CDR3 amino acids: CSVDGERTEAFF. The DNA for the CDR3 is TGCAGCGTTGACGGGGAAAGGACTGAAGCTTTCTTT.